The 11 T cell receptor beta chains listed next were all sequenced from one sample in a study of T-cell reconstitution after alpha-beta-depleted transplantation in children. The TCRbeta library incorporated unique molecular identifiers. TCRdb ran MiXCR on the PCR reads and lists one entry per CDR3 protein. Found here are about 110,000 distinct CDR3 sequences, over 9% of them singletons; the top ten hold roughly 8%. Sequences were derived from PBMCs from the stem cell graft donor, sampled from the stem cell graft. All receptors come from a human donor who donated a stem cell graft to a child with acute lymphoblastic leukemia.

Note on this clonotype: This may be a read error, as it is one base from a much larger clone. The DNA for the CDR3 is TGCAGTGCTAAGAGGGGGAGCAATCAGCACCAGCATTTT. Its protein product is CSAKRGSNQHQHF. The rearrangement uses TRBV20-1 and TRBJ1-5; tentative D call: TRBD1 (6 bases). This CDR3 region has 13 residues. Germline CDR1 reads DFQATT; CDR2 reads SNEGSKA (reference sequence).

This clonotype was picked up many times. This chain links TRBV28 with TRBJ2-3; 7 bases are a match to TRBD1. The CDR3 is made up of 15 amino acids. Germline V CDR1 and CDR2: MDHEN, SYDVKM. V shed 5 bases, J shed 0 bases, and the junction held 5 bases outside the gene matches. CDR3 residues: CASSRDSTSTDTQYF. DNA for the CDR3: TGTGCCAGCAGTCGGGACAGTACTAGCACAGATACGCAGTATTTT.

This clonotype appeared many times. The V and J genes are TRBV20-1 and TRBJ2-7, with 9 bases identical to TRBD1. Germline V lookup: CDR1 DFQATT, CDR2 SNEGSKA (reference sequence). The CDR3 covers 11 residues. Trimming took 5 bases from V and 6 from J; bases not matched to a gene: 2. The CDR3 loop is CSAGTGLEQYF. CDR3 nucleotides: TGCAGTGCTGGGACAGGGCTCGAGCAGTACTTC.

This clonotype showed up just once. Being one base from a much bigger clone, this may be a read error. The chain combines TRBV25-1 with TRBJ2-1; D remains ambiguous. This CDR3 spans 11 amino acids. Germline CDR1 MGHDK, CDR2 SYGVNS. Trimming removed 3 bases from V and 10 bases from J, with 7 bases in between. CDR3 amino acids: CASSDLLEQFF. The DNA for the CDR3 is TGTGCCAGCAGTGACCTCTTGGAGCAGTTCTTC.

Details on this clonotype: This may come from a read error, since a much larger clone is one base off. The rearrangement joins TRBV10-2 to TRBJ2-7, with 7 bases matching TRBD2. The CDR3 is 12 residues long. Germline V gene data show CDR1 as WSHSY and CDR2 as SAAADI. The CDR3 DNA reads TGCGCCGGCAGTGAACCGGGAGGCGAGCAGTACTTC. Residues: CAGSEPGGEQYF.

This clonotype has a count of ten or more. V gene TRBV5-1 combines with J gene TRBJ2-3, with 8 positions matching TRBD2. The CDR3 runs to 15 residues. From germline, CDR1 is SGHRS and CDR2 YFSETQ. With V trimmed by 0 bases and J by 6 bases, 6 bases remained unmatched. The CDR3, as DNA: TGCGCCAGCAGCTTGGCGGGAGGGCCTCGGGATACGCAGTATTTT. This sequence encodes CASSLAGGPRDTQYF.

This clonotype was seen ten or more times. The chain combines TRBV12-3 or TRBV12-4 with TRBJ2-1, with a tentative D call TRBD2 (5 bases). Deletions cut 2 bases from V and 9 bases from J, with 17 bases between. The CDR3 is made up of 15 amino acids. The CDR3 DNA is TGTGCCAGCAGTTTACCCCCCCGAATAGAGGGTGAGCAGTTCTTC. Translating it yields CASSLPPRIEGEQFF.

This clonotype was recorded at least ten times. This chain joins TRBV6-1 and TRBJ2-3, with D possibly TRBD1 on 5 matching bases. Germline CDR1 reads MNHNS; CDR2 reads SASEGT. The CDR3 consists of 15 residues. V lost 3 bases, J lost 2 bases, and 12 bases lay in between. The CDR3 sequence is CASSETGHFTDTQYF. CDR3 nucleotides: TGTGCCAGCAGTGAGACCGGACACTTCACAGATACGCAGTATTTT.

This clonotype was counted many times. V is TRBV12-3 or TRBV12-4 and J is TRBJ1-2; 8 positions match TRBD1. Trimming took 1 base from V and 4 from J; bases not matched to a gene: 2. The CDR3 totals 14 residues. The CDR3 sequence is CASSLEDRAYGYTF. The CDR3 DNA is TGTGCCAGCAGTTTAGAGGACAGGGCCTATGGCTACACCTTC.

Many counts were recorded for this clonotype. The V call is TRBV15, the J call TRBJ1-2; D may be TRBD1 (5 bases). CDR3 length equals 18 residues. The germline V gene has CDR1 LNHNV and CDR2 YYDKDF (reference sequence). V lost 0 bases and J 0 bases, leaving 17 bases between the germline ends. In nucleotides, the CDR3 is TGTGCCACCAGCAGAGATTCAGTGGCAGGGAAGGCTAACTATGGCTACACCTTC. Protein sequence: CATSRDSVAGKANYGYTF.

At least ten counts were recorded for this clonotype. CDR3 protein: CASSQVQRGKLFF. The DNA for the CDR3 is TGTGCCAGCAGCCAAGTACAAAGGGGAAAACTGTTTTTT. V is TRBV14 and J is TRBJ1-4; TRBD1 is a possible D gene (5 bases). Germline CDR1 is SGHDN and CDR2 is FVKESK. The CDR3 runs 13 residues. Trimming shortened V by 1 base and J by 10 bases, and 10 bases separated the two germline ends.